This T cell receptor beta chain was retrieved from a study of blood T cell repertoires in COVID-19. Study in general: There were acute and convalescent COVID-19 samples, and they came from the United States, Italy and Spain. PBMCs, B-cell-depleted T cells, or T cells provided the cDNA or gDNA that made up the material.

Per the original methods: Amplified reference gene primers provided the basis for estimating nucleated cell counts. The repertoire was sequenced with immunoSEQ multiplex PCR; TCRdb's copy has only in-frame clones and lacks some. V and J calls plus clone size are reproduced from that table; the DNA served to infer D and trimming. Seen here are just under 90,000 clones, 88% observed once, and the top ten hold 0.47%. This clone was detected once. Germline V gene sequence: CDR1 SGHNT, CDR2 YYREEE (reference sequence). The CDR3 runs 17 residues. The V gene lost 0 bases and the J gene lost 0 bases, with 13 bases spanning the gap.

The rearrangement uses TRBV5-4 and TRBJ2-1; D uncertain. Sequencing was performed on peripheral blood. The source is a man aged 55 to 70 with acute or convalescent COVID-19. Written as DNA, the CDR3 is TGTGCCAGCAGCTTGGACGGCTTTCTAGTCTCCTACAATGAGCAGTTCTTC. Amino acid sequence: CASSLDGFLVSYNEQFF. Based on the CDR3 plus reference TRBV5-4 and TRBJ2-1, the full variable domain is ETGVTQSPTHLIKTRGQQVTLRCSSQSGHNTVSWYQQALGQGPQFIFQYYREEENGRGNFPPRFSGLQFPNYSSELNVNALELDDSALYLCASSLDGFLVSYNEQFFGPGTRLTVL.